What follows are 20 T cell receptor beta chains derived from one specimen sequenced in a study of metastatic and nonmetastatic thyroid tumors. TCRdb re-called the PCR reads through MiXCR. This table has fewer than 40,000 clones, 30% appearing once. All patients were untreated before thyroid surgery. Sample: blood. These receptor sequences come from a female donor with papillary thyroid cancer or a benign thyroid nodule (not recorded which). Some clones in this sample may be carry-over from other donors' samples.

In its sample, this clone was seen many times. With a much larger clone just one base away, this may be a read error. The DNA is omitted, as the CDR3 cannot be located on it reliably, and the CDR3 follows TCRdb's listing. This chain uses TRBV11-1 with TRBJ2-5. The CDR3 totals 12 residues, both ends included. Per germline, CDR1 SGHAT and CDR2 FQDESV (reference sequence). Here the CDR3 reads CASSFGVGTQCF.

The gene calls are TRBV20-1 and TRBJ2-5; D is possibly TRBD1 or TRBD2 (5 bases each). This CDR3 spans 15 amino acids. Germline V CDR1 and CDR2: DFQATT, SNEGSKA (reference sequence). The V and J ends lost 0 bases and 5 bases respectively, with 16 bases between them. The DNA of the CDR3 is TGCAGTGCTAGAGATCACAGAGGGGATATGGAGACCCAGTACTTC. Protein product: CSARDHRGDMETQYF.

This clone was seen only a few times. This chain connects TRBV6-6 to TRBJ1-4, with a tentative D call TRBD1 (6 bases). Germline V gene sequence: CDR1 MNHNY, CDR2 SVGAGI (reference sequence). This CDR3 region has 15 residues. V was trimmed by 2 bases and J by 8 bases, leaving 15 bases between them. CDR3 nucleotides: TGTGCCAGCAGTTACCCTAGGGGGGCAAACGAAAAACTGTTTTTT. It specifies CASSYPRGANEKLFF.

The chain has TRBV5-1 and TRBJ1-2; maybe TRBD1 (5 bases). The length of the CDR3 is 14 residues. The germline V gene encodes CDR1 SGHRS and CDR2 YFSETQ. V was clipped by 7 bases and J by 6 bases, with 19 bases between them. Written as DNA, the CDR3 is TGCGCCAGCTCCCGGGAGGGGCTTGGGGATGGCTACACCTTC. This sequence encodes CASSREGLGDGYTF. Full variable domain (rest looked up from reference TRBV5-1 and TRBJ1-2): KAGVTQTPRYLIKTRGQQVTLSCSPISGHRSVSWYQQTPGQGLQFLFEYFSETQRNKGNFPGRFSGRQFSNSRSEMNVSTLELGDSALYLCASSREGLGDGYTFGSGTRLTVV.

Remarks on this clone: One junction end does not reproduce the germline sequence, and a read error may be involved. The genes are TRBV5-1 and TRBJ1-2; D is unresolved. Looked up from germline, CDR1 is SGHRS and CDR2 is YFSETQ. The CDR3 loop spans 11 amino acids. As DNA, the CDR3 is TGCGCCAGCAGCGAATTGGGCGGGTACGTCTTC. Protein product: CASSELGGYVF.

The chain combines TRBV6-6 with TRBJ1-1; TRBD1 might be the D (6 bases). Germline values: CDR1 MNHNY, CDR2 SVGAGI (reference sequence). This CDR3 spans 16 amino acids. Trimming stripped 2 bases from V and 4 bases from J, with 17 bases between. CDR3 nucleotide sequence: TGTGCCAGCAGTTACCACAAAGGGGGGGCAGGCACTGAAGCTTTCTTT. Translation gives CASSYHKGGAGTEAFF.

This clone showed up many times. This may come from a read error, since a much larger clone is one base off. The chain combines TRBV10-3 with TRBJ1-1; no definite D call. The V and J ends lost 8 bases and 6 bases respectively, with 10 bases between them. CDR3 length: 11 amino acids. Germline values: CDR1 ENHRY, CDR2 SYGVKD. The CDR3 loop reads CAISQDAEAFF. The CDR3 coding sequence is TGTGCCATCTCGCAGGACGCTGAAGCTTTCTTT.

The rearrangement joins TRBV11-1 to TRBJ2-1, with 12 bases matching TRBD2. The germline V gene has CDR1 SGHAT and CDR2 FQDESV (reference sequence). The CDR3 is made up of 17 amino acids. The V and J ends lost 4 bases and 1 base, in that order; junction bases with no gene match: 5. The CDR3 loop is CASSSGLAGISYNEQFF. CDR3 sequence (DNA): TGTGCCAGCAGCTCAGGACTAGCGGGAATATCCTACAATGAGCAGTTCTTC.

This clone has just a few counts. The chain joins TRBV28 to TRBJ2-2, with D unresolved. The CDR3 extends over 12 amino acids. CDR1 MDHEN and CDR2 SYDVKM come from the germline V gene. V lost 2 bases and J 7 bases, leaving 5 bases between the germline ends. The CDR3 is CASSLGFGELFF. CDR3 coding DNA: TGTGCCAGCAGTTTAGGTTTCGGGGAGCTGTTTTTT.

This clone is classed as medium-sized. V usage is TRBV15 and J usage is TRBJ2-3; 10 nucleotides align to TRBD1. The CDR3 contains 19 residues. The V segment lost 1 base and the J segment 5 bases; nucleotides outside the gene matches: 15. Germline V gene lookup returns CDR1 LNHNV and CDR2 YYDKDF (reference sequence). The CDR3 here is CATSRGQGALGAHVDTQYF. The DNA of the CDR3 is TGTGCCACCAGCAGAGGACAGGGGGCGCTTGGGGCACACGTAGATACGCAGTATTTT.

The chain uses TRBV20-1 and TRBJ2-2; perhaps TRBD1 as D (6 bases). Trimming took off 3 bases at V and 6 bases at J, with 11 bases between the two ends. Germline V CDR1 and CDR2: DFQATT, SNEGSKA (reference sequence). The CDR3 sequence is 13 residues long. The CDR3 here is CSAREQGAGELFF. The CDR3 DNA reads as TGCAGTGCTAGGGAACAGGGTGCCGGGGAGCTGTTTTTT.

The genes are TRBV9 and TRBJ2-1; 12 bases align to TRBD1. In germline, CDR1 is SGDLS, CDR2 YYNGEE. With V trimmed by 0 bases and J by 8 bases, 6 bases remained unmatched. The length of the CDR3 is 16 residues. The CDR3 nucleotides read TGTGCCAGCAGCGTAGAGGGACAGGGGGCCCTTCATGAGCAGTTCTTC. It yields the protein CASSVEGQGALHEQFF.

This clone was counted only a few times. The chain recombines TRBV6-1 with TRBJ1-2; D not certain. The ends were cut back, 10 bases at V and 5 bases at J, with 14 bases in the middle. Germline V gives CDR1 MNHNS, CDR2 SASEGT. CDR3 length: 12 amino acids. CDR3 protein: CATKTGFYGYTF. DNA for the CDR3: TGTGCCACTAAAACCGGTTTTTATGGCTACACCTTC.

The chain uses TRBV20-1 and TRBJ2-1; no clear D gene. The ends were cut back, 3 bases at V and 3 bases at J, with 12 bases in the middle. CDR3 length: 14 residues. The germline V gene encodes CDR1 DFQATT and CDR2 SNEGSKA (reference sequence). The CDR3: CSASRSEFYNEQFF. CDR3 in DNA: TGCAGTGCTAGTAGGAGCGAATTCTACAATGAGCAGTTCTTC.

The chain uses TRBV7-2 and TRBJ2-7; TRBD2 matches at 10 bases. Germline CDR1 reads SGHTA; CDR2 reads FQGNSA. The CDR3 sequence is 14 residues long. The trim removed 5 bases at V and 2 bases at J, leaving 3 bases unmatched. The CDR3 DNA reads TGTGCCAGCAGCCCTAGCGGGGGAACCTACGAGCAGTACTTC. Translating it yields CASSPSGGTYEQYF.

The rearrangement joins TRBV13 to TRBJ2-7; TRBD2 aligns across 9 bases. Germline loops: CDR1 PRHDT, CDR2 FYEKMQ (reference sequence). V trimming: 5 bases; J trimming: 2 bases; junction bases outside the gene matches: 4. The CDR3 contains 14 residues. This chain's CDR3 is CASSAGLAPYEQYF. In DNA form, the CDR3 reads TGTGCCAGCAGCGCGGGACTAGCCCCCTACGAGCAGTACTTC. Together with reference TRBV13 and TRBJ2-7, the CDR3 gives the full variable domain: AAGVIQSPRHLIKEKRETATLKCYPIPRHDTVYWYQQGPGQDPQFLISFYEKMQSDKGSIPDRFSAQQFSDYHSELNMSSLELGDSALYFCASSAGLAPYEQYFGPGTRLTVT.

The sample holds many counts of this clone. The chain has TRBV5-1 and TRBJ2-1; no definite D call. Germline values: CDR1 SGHRS, CDR2 YFSETQ. V was trimmed by 1 base and J by 4 bases, leaving 6 bases between them. There are 13 residues in the CDR3. The CDR3 DNA reads TGCGCCAGCAGCTTGTTGCAGTACAATGAGCAGTTCTTC. This codes for CASSLLQYNEQFF.

This clone was found a few times. The chain uses TRBV7-2 and TRBJ2-7, with 8 bases aligning to TRBD2. Trimming took 7 bases from V and 3 from J; bases not matched to a gene: 2. The CDR3 totals 12 residues. Germline assignment: CDR1 SGHTA and CDR2 FQGNSA. Here the CDR3 reads CASNSGSYEQYF. CDR3 sequence (DNA): TGTGCCAGCAACAGCGGGAGCTACGAGCAGTACTTC. Variable domain in full (rest from reference TRBV7-2 and TRBJ2-7): GAGVSQSPSNKVTEKGKDVELRCDPISGHTALYWYRQSLGQGLEFLIYFQGNSAPDKSGLPSDRFSAERTGGSVSTLTIQRTQQEDSAVYLCASNSGSYEQYFGPGTRLTVT.

The chain is built from TRBV7-9 and TRBJ2-5; 10 nucleotides line up with TRBD1. V was clipped by 5 bases and J by 0 bases; unmatched bases: 3. This CDR3 contains 15 residues. Germline CDR1 is SEHNR and CDR2 is FQNEAQ (reference sequence). The CDR3 region has the DNA TGTGCCAGCAGCCGACAGGGGGCGCACCAAGAGACCCAGTACTTC. It translates to CASSRQGAHQETQYF. Full variable domain (rest looked up from reference TRBV7-9 and TRBJ2-5): DTGVSQNPRHKITKRGQNVTFRCDPISEHNRLYWYRQTLGQGPEFLTYFQNEAQLEKSRLLSDRFSAERPKGSFSTLEIQRTEQGDSAMYLCASSRQGAHQETQYFGPGTRLLVL.

There are a few counts of this clone. This chain joins TRBV6-1 and TRBJ2-7, with D uncertain. Between the trimmed V and J ends, which lost 5 bases and 5 bases, there was a span of 7 bases. The CDR3 loop spans 11 amino acids. Germline CDR1 is MNHNS and CDR2 is SASEGT. CDR3 nucleotides: TGTGCCAGCAGTACCAGTAACGAGCAGTACTTC. It translates to CASSTSNEQYF.